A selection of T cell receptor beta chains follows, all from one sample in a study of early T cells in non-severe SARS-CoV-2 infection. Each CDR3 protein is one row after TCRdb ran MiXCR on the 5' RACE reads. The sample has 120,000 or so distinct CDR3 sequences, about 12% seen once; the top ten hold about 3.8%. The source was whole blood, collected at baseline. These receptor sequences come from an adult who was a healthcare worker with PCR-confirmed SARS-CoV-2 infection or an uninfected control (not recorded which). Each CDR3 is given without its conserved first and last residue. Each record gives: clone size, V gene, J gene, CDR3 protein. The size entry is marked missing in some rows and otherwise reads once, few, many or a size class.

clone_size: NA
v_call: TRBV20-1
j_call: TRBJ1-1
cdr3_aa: SARDRVEAF

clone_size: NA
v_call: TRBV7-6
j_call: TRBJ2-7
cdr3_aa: ASSLVDGGTSYEQY

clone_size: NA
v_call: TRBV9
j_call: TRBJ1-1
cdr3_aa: ASSFGTSLNTEAF

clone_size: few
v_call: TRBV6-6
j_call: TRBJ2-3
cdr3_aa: ASSYGTSGGFTDTQY

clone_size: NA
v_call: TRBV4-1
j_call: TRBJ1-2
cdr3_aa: ASSQDLGRRNYGYT

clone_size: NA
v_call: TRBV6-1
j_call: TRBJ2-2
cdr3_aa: ASTPRQPNTGELF

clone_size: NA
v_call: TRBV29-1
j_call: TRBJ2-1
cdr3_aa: SVAGLGKEQF

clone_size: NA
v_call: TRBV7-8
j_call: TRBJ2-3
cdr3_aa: ASSYNRGTGQDTQY

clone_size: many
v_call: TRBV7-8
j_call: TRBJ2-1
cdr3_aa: ASSATGGLRDEQF

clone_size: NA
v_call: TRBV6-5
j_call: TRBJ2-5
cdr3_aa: ASSMGLAGGRETQY

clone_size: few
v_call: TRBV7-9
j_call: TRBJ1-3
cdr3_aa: ASSSGMSSGNTIY

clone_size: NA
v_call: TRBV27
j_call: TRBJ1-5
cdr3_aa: ASIPPQGLNQPQH

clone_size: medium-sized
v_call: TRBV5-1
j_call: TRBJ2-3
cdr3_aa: ASSLGGVRDTQY

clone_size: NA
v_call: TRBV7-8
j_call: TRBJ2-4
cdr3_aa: ASSRTGTGTGLTAKNIQY

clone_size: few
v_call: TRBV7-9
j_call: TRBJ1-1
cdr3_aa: ASSQDRVNTEAF

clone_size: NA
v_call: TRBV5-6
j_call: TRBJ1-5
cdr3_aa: ASSLAAGSQPQH

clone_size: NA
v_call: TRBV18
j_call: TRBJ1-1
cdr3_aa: ASSGVNTEAF

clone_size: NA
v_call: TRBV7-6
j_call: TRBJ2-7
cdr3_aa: ANSLTDEQY

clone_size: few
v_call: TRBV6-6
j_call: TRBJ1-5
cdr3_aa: ASSYPGQSNSNQPQH

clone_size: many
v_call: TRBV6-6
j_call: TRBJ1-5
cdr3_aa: ASTPPRGRNQPQH